This T cell receptor (beta chain) was found in a study of T-cell memory formation after mild COVID-19. Study-wide background: TCR clusters showed largely donor specificity.

Findings and limits, study-wide: A balance of CD4 and CD8 characterized clones contracting day 15 to 85, whereas later expanders leaned CD4+. Several responding clones turned up in pre-infection memory, indicating that cross-reactive memory may have taken part.

CDR3 length: 14 amino acids. Germline values: CDR1 SGHRS, CDR2 YFSETQ. V dropped 2 bases and J dropped 1 base, with 9 bases sitting between them. Using constant-segment primers, 5'RACE produced TCR alpha and TCR beta cDNA libraries carrying sample barcodes and UMIs. TCRdb re-derived calls from the 5' RACE reads in MiXCR, one entry per CDR3 protein. The table has roughly 600,000 distinct CDR3 sequences, over 15% seen once. This clonotype was counted a few times. The target antigen is unknown. What was sequenced was PBMCs or a T cell subset sorted from them (not recorded which). The TCR sequence derives from an adult woman who had mild COVID-19 (a few samples of this study predate the infection). Cell type and time point are not known. This chain uses TRBV5-1 with TRBJ2-5, with D unclear. The CDR3 sequence is CASSFNTLQETQYF. For the CDR3, the DNA is TGCGCCAGCAGCTTTAACACGCTCCAAGAGACCCAGTACTTC.